This TCR beta chain came from a study of beta chain features in type 1 diabetes. Study at large: All samples combined gave about 100 million sorted cells for examination.

Expressed TCRB transcripts were sequenced because the entire RNA isolate underwent reverse transcription. Naive, central memory and regulatory T cell samples yielded approximately 3.3 million reads on average. The repertoire was sequenced with immunoSEQ multiplex PCR; TCRdb's copy has only in-frame clones and lacks some. The sample lists hundreds of thousands of clones, around 68% occurring once. V dropped 6 bases and J dropped 3; count of bases not matched to a gene: 5. CDR3 length: 13 amino acids. In germline, CDR1 is SQVTM, CDR2 ANQGSEA. As concerns this clone: Its specificity is unknown.

Study results and caveats: Across patients, naive, central memory and Treg TCRB repertoires exhibited apparently greater similarity than was observed across healthy donors. The study found fewer insertions and more deletions at VDJ junctions in type 1 diabetes patients.

The receptor was isolated from a young man in good health. Sequencing was carried out using naive CD4+ T cells from blood. The chain carries TRBV29-1 and TRBJ2-5, with TRBD1 matching 9 bases. For the CDR3, the DNA is TGCAGCGTGAGGACAGGGGTGAAAGAGACCCAGTACTTC. Its protein product is CSVRTGVKETQYF.